This T cell receptor (beta chain) came from a study of blood T cell repertoires in COVID-19. Study information: Sites across the United States, Italy and Spain contributed samples from acute and convalescent COVID-19. The cDNA or gDNA used as material had been derived from T cells, B-cell-depleted T cells, or PBMCs.

CDR3 length equals 14 residues. CDR1 KGHSH and CDR2 LQKENI come from the germline V gene. V lost 2 bases to trimming and J lost 1 base, with 8 bases between them. Original analysis: From reference gene primer amplification, estimates of nucleated cell counts were derived. Sequenced by immunoSEQ multiplex PCR; TCRdb stores in-frame clones only, minus some. That table furnishes V, J and clone size, whereas the DNA furnished D and trimming. This sample carries tens of thousands of clones, 80% to 90% of them seen once, and the ten largest clones take 12%. The V gene is TRBV18, the J gene TRBJ2-5, with D perhaps TRBD1 (5 bases). The sequencing input was peripheral blood. The source is a human donor in a cohort sampled during active COVID-19. Here the CDR3 DNA reads TGTGCCAGCTCACCAGGGGCAGGCCAAGAGACCCAGTACTTC. Encoded protein: CASSPGAGQETQYF.